This entry lists 24 T cell receptor beta chains sequenced from one sample in a study of early T cells in non-severe SARS-CoV-2 infection. TCRdb ran MiXCR on the 5' RACE reads and lists one entry per CDR3 protein. Among fewer than 85,000 distinct CDR3 sequences, approximately 14% were seen once, and the ten largest hold 1.4%. The specimen was whole blood. These receptors all stem from an adult who was a healthcare worker with PCR-confirmed SARS-CoV-2 infection or an uninfected control (not recorded which).

The J gene is TRBJ2-4, the V gene TRBV12-3 or TRBV12-4, with unresolved D. V was pared by 5 bases and J by 0 bases, with 14 bases between. This CDR3 is 16 amino acids long. CDR3 loop: CASSRVANLAKNIQYF. The CDR3 coding sequence is TGTGCCAGCAGTAGGGTGGCCAATCTAGCCAAAAACATTCAGTACTTC.

This clonotype was observed many times. CDR3 protein: CASSLTAGGNYEQYF. CDR3 bases: TGTGCCAGCAGCTTAACGGCAGGGGGCAACTACGAGCAGTACTTC. The rearrangement uses TRBV7-9 and TRBJ2-7; 8 nucleotides match TRBD1. The CDR3 runs 15 residues. Germline values: CDR1 SEHNR, CDR2 FQNEAQ (reference sequence). The trim removed 2 bases at V and 3 bases at J, leaving 6 bases unmatched.

There are a few counts of this clonotype. The V and J genes are TRBV4-3 and TRBJ2-1, with 8 bases matching TRBD2. CDR3 length equals 18 residues. J lost 2 bases, V lost 0 bases, and 9 bases had no gene match. Germline CDR1 reads LGHNA; CDR2 reads YSLEER. The chain's CDR3 is CASSQDEARGAAYNEQFF. In nucleotides, the CDR3 is TGCGCCAGCAGCCAAGATGAGGCGCGGGGGGCAGCCTACAATGAGCAGTTCTTC.

The chain employs TRBV7-2 and TRBJ2-5, with 8 bases identical to TRBD2. The V and J ends lost 5 bases and 1 base, in that order; junction bases with no gene match: 6. CDR1 and CDR2 from the germline V gene are SGHTA and FQGNSA. CDR3 length: 15 residues. The CDR3 reads CASSRDTSGQETQYF. Written as DNA, the CDR3 is TGTGCCAGCAGCAGAGATACTAGCGGCCAAGAGACCCAGTACTTC.

Many counts were recorded for this clonotype. The chain links TRBV7-2 to TRBJ1-2; TRBD1 aligns across 10 bases. Losses at the gene ends were 7 bases for V and 6 bases for J; bases not matched to a gene: 26. The CDR3 spans 20 residues. Germline loops: CDR1 SGHTA, CDR2 FQGNSA. The CDR3 nucleotides read TGTGCCAGCAACCTCCCCCTGGGGACAGGGGAGTTTTTGATGGGGGATGGCTACACCTTC. Residues: CASNLPLGTGEFLMGDGYTF.

In its sample, this clonotype was seen many times. The chain's CDR3 is CAWSGWLNTEAFF. In DNA form, the CDR3 reads TGTGCCTGGAGTGGTTGGTTGAACACTGAAGCTTTCTTT. The chain uses TRBV30 and TRBJ1-1, with D hard to call. The V gene's germline CDR1 is GTSNPN and CDR2 SVGIG (reference sequence). This CDR3 region has 13 residues. Trimming left V 1 base short and J 0 bases short, with 6 bases between. Using reference TRBV30 and TRBJ1-1 for the parts outside the CDR3, the full variable domain is SQTIHQWPATLVQPVGSPLSLECTVEGTSNPNLYWYRQAAGRGLQLLFYSVGIGQISSEVPQNLSASRPQDRQFILSSKKLLLSDSGFYLCAWSGWLNTEAFFGQGTRLTVV.

This clonotype was observed a few times. The CDR3 bases are TGTGCCAGCAGCTTAGGGGGCAGGGAGCAAAACATTCAGTACTTC. This codes for CASSLGGREQNIQYF. The rearrangement uses TRBV7-2 and TRBJ2-4, with D perhaps TRBD1 or TRBD2 (5 bases each). Germline-derived CDR1 and CDR2 are SGHTA and FQGNSA. This CDR3 has 15 residues. V shed 1 base and J shed 5 bases, with 12 bases lying between them.

This clonotype was counted between two and nine times. The gene calls are TRBV7-2 and TRBJ2-5; 9 nucleotides agree with TRBD2. Trimming removed 5 bases from V and 2 bases from J; junction bases left unmatched: 12. The germline V gene encodes CDR1 SGHTA and CDR2 FQGNSA. This CDR3 region has 17 residues. The CDR3 loop reads CASSPHGLASNQETQYF. CDR3 nucleotide sequence: TGTGCCAGCAGCCCGCACGGACTAGCGAGCAATCAAGAGACCCAGTACTTC.

The chain uses TRBV7-8 and TRBJ1-4; TRBD1 matches 8 bases. V trimming: 5 bases; J trimming: 5 bases; junction bases outside the gene matches: 4. The CDR3 totals 14 residues. CDR1 SGHVS and CDR2 FQNEAQ come from the germline V gene. The CDR3 sequence is CASSRTGWNEKLFF. Here the CDR3 DNA reads TGTGCCAGCAGCCGGACAGGGTGGAATGAAAAACTGTTTTTT.

This clonotype showed up many times. The chain couples TRBV18 to TRBJ1-2, with D possibly TRBD1 on 6 matching bases. CDR3 length equals 15 residues. V dropped 3 bases and J dropped 8 bases, with 19 bases sitting between them. Germline lookup yields CDR1 KGHSH and CDR2 LQKENI. This CDR3 reads CASSPPSGGQGGYTF. The CDR3 DNA follows: TGTGCCAGCTCACCCCCCTCGGGGGGCCAAGGGGGCTACACCTTC. The full variable domain, with the rest looked up from reference TRBV18 and TRBJ1-2, is NAGVMQNPRHLVRRRGQEARLRCSPMKGHSHVYWYRQLPEEGLKFMVYLQKENIIDESGMPKERFSAEFPKEGPSILRIQQVVRGDSAAYFCASSPPSGGQGGYTFGSGTRLTVV.

The sample holds a few counts of this clonotype. The chain recombines TRBV19 with TRBJ1-2, with a weak D call TRBD1 (6 bases). V lost 4 bases, J lost 4 bases, and 13 bases lay in between. This CDR3 has 14 residues. The V gene's germline CDR1 is LNHDA and CDR2 SQIVND (reference sequence). The CDR3 coding sequence is TGTGCCAGTAGTACCCCTGGACAGTCCTATGGCTACACCTTC. Its protein product is CASSTPGQSYGYTF.

This clonotype turned up a few times. The chain uses TRBV9 and TRBJ1-5; TRBD1 might be the D (6 bases). The germline CDR1 and CDR2 sequences are SGDLS and YYNGEE. This CDR3 is built from 15 residues. Deletions cut 0 bases from V and 6 bases from J, with 13 bases between. CDR3 loop: CASSVGSGGSQPQHF. The DNA of the CDR3 is TGTGCCAGCAGCGTAGGGTCCGGGGGCAGTCAGCCCCAGCATTTT.

This clonotype was observed at least ten times. This chain joins TRBV7-3 and TRBJ1-2; D gene ambiguous. Deletions cut 2 bases from V and 4 bases from J, with 8 bases between. The germline CDR1 and CDR2 sequences are SGHTA and FQGTGA. CDR3 length: 13 residues. The CDR3 bases are TGTGCCAGCAGCTTATCAGACGGCTATGGCTACACCTTC. Its protein product is CASSLSDGYGYTF.

This clonotype was recorded at least ten times. The CDR3, as DNA: TGCGCCAGCAGCTCACAGGGTACGGCCTACGAGCAGTACTTC. Its translation is CASSSQGTAYEQYF. V and J are TRBV5-1 and TRBJ2-7; TRBD1 might be the D (6 bases). Germline CDR1 reads SGHRS; CDR2 reads YFSETQ. CDR3 length: 14 amino acids. V was clipped by 3 bases and J by 2 bases, with 12 bases between them.

Many counts were recorded for this clonotype. The genes are TRBV14 and TRBJ2-1, with D possibly matching TRBD1 (6 bases). The germline gives CDR1 SGHDN, CDR2 FVKESK. The CDR3 length is 13 residues. Between the trimmed V and J ends, which lost 4 bases and 12 bases, there was a span of 16 bases. The CDR3 region has the DNA TGTGCCAGCAGCCGGGGGCCGGGGTGGTGGCAGTTCTTC. As protein: CASSRGPGWWQFF.

The V gene is TRBV11-2, the J gene TRBJ1-2; 7 positions agree with TRBD1. Germline V gives CDR1 SGHAT, CDR2 FQNNGV. The CDR3 contains 14 residues. The J segment lost 3 bases and the V segment lost 4 bases, leaving 5 bases of the junction unmatched. The CDR3 DNA reads as TGTGCCAGCAGCTCAGGACAGGCCTACTATGGCTACACCTTC. Translation gives CASSSGQAYYGYTF.

The chain combines TRBV5-1 with TRBJ2-5; D call uncertain. The CDR3 contains 14 residues. Germline lookup yields CDR1 SGHRS and CDR2 YFSETQ. Trimming removed 0 bases at V and 2 bases at J, with 8 bases between. The CDR3 nucleotides read TGCGCCAGCAGCTTGGTTTATCTACAAGAGACCCAGTACTTC. Protein: CASSLVYLQETQYF.

This clonotype was detected ten times or more. V usage is TRBV30 and J usage is TRBJ1-1; D uncertain. CDR3 size: 14 residues. Deletions cut 7 bases from V and 6 bases from J, with 21 bases between. Germline CDR1 reads GTSNPN; CDR2 reads SVGIG (reference sequence). CDR3: CASVVRAGRAEAFF. DNA for the CDR3: TGTGCCTCGGTGGTAAGGGCCGGAAGGGCTGAAGCTTTCTTT.

This clonotype was counted only a few times. The chain has TRBV10-3 and TRBJ2-7; 9 bases match TRBD2. V dropped 6 bases and J dropped 0; count of bases not matched to a gene: 15. The length of the CDR3 is 18 residues. Germline-derived CDR1 and CDR2 are ENHRY and SYGVKD. The CDR3 coding sequence is TGTGCCATCAGAAACGATAGGGCTAGCGGGGCCAACTCCTACGAGCAGTACTTC. It codes for CAIRNDRASGANSYEQYF.

Many counts were recorded for this clonotype. CDR3 loop: CSVGVRDPRREQFF. For the CDR3, the DNA is TGCAGCGTTGGTGTAAGGGACCCCCGACGGGAGCAGTTCTTC. The rearrangement links TRBV29-1 to TRBJ2-1, with D possibly called TRBD1 or TRBD2 (5 bases each). Trimming took off 4 bases at V and 10 bases at J, with 20 bases between the two ends. The CDR3 has 14 residues. CDR1 is SQVTM and CDR2 is ANQGSEA in the germline V gene.

This sequence joins TRBV9 and TRBJ2-7, with D possibly matching TRBD1 (5 bases). Germline CDR1 is SGDLS and CDR2 is YYNGEE. The CDR3 contains 14 residues. V was pared by 2 bases and J by 2 bases, with 11 bases between. The CDR3 coding sequence is TGTGCCAGCAGCGTTTCGACCAGGGCCTACGAGCAGTACTTC. Protein sequence: CASSVSTRAYEQYF.

This clonotype was observed at least ten times. The rearrangement links TRBV5-4 to TRBJ1-5; D call uncertain. Germline CDR1 and CDR2: SGHNT and YYREEE (reference sequence). V was pared by 0 bases and J by 2 bases, with 15 bases between. The CDR3 is 17 amino acids. CDR3 nucleotide sequence: TGTGCCAGCAGCTTGGGTACCTACTTGGGTGGCAATCAGCCCCAGCATTTT. This codes for CASSLGTYLGGNQPQHF.

This clonotype was seen many times. The chain joins TRBV12-3 or TRBV12-4 to TRBJ2-2; either TRBD1 or TRBD2 may supply D (5 bases each). The V end lost 4 bases, the J end lost 3 bases, and 9 bases lay between the germline ends. The CDR3 length is 14 residues. The DNA of the CDR3 is TGTGCCAGCAGTTCGGGGCACTACACCGGGGAGCTGTTTTTT. It yields the protein CASSSGHYTGELFF.

This clonotype showed up just a few times. The rearrangement uses TRBV6-5 and TRBJ2-2; D is uncertain. This CDR3 contains 12 residues. Germline V gene sequence: CDR1 MNHEY, CDR2 SVGAGI. Between the trimmed V and J ends, which lost 2 bases and 7 bases, there was a span of 5 bases. The CDR3 reads CASSYPHGELFF. The CDR3 region has the DNA TGTGCCAGCAGTTACCCCCACGGGGAGCTGTTTTTT.